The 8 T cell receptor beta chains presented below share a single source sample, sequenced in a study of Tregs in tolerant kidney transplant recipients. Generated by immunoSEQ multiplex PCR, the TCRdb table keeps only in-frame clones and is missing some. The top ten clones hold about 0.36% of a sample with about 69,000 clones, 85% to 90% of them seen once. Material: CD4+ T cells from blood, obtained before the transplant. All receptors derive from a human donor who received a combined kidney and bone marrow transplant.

CDR3 sequence: CASQPRDRPLSTNEKLFF. The CDR3 DNA follows: TGTGCCAGTCAACCTCGGGACAGGCCTTTATCAACTAATGAAAAACTGTTTTTT. The chain recombines TRBV19 with TRBJ1-4, with TRBD1 identical over 8 bases. The CDR3 totals 18 residues. The trim removed 8 bases at V and 0 bases at J, leaving 14 bases unmatched. Germline assignment: CDR1 LNHDA and CDR2 SQIVND (reference sequence).

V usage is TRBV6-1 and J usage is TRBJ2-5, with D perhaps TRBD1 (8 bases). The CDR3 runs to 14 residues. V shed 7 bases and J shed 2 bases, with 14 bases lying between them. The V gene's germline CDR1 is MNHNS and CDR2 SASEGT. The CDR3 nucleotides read TGTGCCAGCAACCTACAGGGGGGGCAAGAGACCCAGTACTTC. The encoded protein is CASNLQGGQETQYF.

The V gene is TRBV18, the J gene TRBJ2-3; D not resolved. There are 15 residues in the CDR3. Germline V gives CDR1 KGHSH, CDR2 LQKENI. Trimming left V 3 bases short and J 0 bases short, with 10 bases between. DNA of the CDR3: TGTGCCAGCTCACCGAGGTCGTTAAGCACAGATACGCAGTATTTT. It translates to CASSPRSLSTDTQYF.

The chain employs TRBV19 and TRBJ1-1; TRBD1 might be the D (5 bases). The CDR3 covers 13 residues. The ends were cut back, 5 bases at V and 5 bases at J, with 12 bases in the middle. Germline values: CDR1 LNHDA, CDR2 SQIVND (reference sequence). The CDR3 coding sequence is TGTGCCAGTAGTGCAGGGTGGTTGACTGAAGCTTTCTTT. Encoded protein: CASSAGWLTEAFF.

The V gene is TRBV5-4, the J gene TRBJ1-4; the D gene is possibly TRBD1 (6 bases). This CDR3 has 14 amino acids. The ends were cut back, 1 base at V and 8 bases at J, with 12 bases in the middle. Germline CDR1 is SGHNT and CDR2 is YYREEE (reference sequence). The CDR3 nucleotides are TGTGCCAGCAGCTTGAGGGGGGGTGTCGAAAAACTGTTTTTT. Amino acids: CASSLRGGVEKLFF.

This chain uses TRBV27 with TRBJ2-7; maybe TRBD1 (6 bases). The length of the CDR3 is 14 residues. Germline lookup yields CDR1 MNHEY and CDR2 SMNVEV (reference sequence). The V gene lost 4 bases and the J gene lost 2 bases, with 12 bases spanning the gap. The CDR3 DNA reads TGTGCCAGCAGTTATACAGGGATTGCCTACGAGCAGTACTTC. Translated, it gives CASSYTGIAYEQYF.

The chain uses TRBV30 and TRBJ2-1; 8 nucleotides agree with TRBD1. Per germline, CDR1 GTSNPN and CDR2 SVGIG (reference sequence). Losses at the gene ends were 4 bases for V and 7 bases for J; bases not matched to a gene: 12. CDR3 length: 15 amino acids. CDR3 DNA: TGTGCCTGGAAGCGCCAGGGGGCAATGGGGAATGAGCAGTTCTTC. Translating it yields CAWKRQGAMGNEQFF.

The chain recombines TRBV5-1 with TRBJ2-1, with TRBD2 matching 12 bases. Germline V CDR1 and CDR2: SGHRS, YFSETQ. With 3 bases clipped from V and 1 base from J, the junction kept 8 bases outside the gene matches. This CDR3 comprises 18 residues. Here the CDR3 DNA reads TGCGCCAGCAGCTGGGGGCCTAGCGGGAGGGGATCCTACAATGAGCAGTTCTTC. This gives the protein CASSWGPSGRGSYNEQFF.